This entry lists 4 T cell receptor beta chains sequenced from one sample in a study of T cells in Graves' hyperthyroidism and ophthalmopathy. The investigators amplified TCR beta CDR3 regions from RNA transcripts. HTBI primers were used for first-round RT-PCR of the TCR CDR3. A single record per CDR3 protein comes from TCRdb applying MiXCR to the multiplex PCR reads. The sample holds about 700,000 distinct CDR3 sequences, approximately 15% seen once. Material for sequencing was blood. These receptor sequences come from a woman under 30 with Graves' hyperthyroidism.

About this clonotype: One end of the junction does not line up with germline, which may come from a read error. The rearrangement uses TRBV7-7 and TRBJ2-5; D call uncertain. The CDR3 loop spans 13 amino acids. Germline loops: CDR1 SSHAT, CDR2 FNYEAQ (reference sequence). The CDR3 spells CASSPRGRETQYF. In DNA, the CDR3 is TGTGCTAGCAGCCCAAGAGGACGAGAGACCCAGTACTTC. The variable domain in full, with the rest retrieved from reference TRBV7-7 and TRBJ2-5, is GAGVSQSPRYKVTKRGQDVTLRCDPISSHATLYWYQQALGQGPEFLTYFNYEAQPDKSGLPSDRFSAERPEGSISTLTIQRTEQRDSAMYRCASSPRGRETQYFGPGTRLLVL.

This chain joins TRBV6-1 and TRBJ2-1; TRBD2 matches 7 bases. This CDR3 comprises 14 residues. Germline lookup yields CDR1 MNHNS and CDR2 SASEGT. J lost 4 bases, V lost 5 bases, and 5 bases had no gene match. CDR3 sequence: CASSYAGVYNEQFF. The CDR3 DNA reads TGTGCCAGCAGTTACGCGGGAGTGTACAATGAGCAGTTCTTC.

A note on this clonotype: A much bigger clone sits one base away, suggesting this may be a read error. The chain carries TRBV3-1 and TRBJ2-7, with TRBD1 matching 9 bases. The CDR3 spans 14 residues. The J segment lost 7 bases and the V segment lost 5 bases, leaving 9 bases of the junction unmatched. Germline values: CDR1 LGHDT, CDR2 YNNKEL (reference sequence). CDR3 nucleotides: TGTGCCAGCAGCTCCGGGACAGGGTGGTGTGAGCAGTACTTC. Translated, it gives CASSSGTGWCEQYF.

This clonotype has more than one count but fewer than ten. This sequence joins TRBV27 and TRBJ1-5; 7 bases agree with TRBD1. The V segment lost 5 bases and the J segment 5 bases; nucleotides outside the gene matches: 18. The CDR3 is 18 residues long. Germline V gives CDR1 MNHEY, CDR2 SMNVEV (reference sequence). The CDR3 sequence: CASSGTGARGGEYQPQHF. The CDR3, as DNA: TGTGCCAGCAGTGGCACAGGGGCCCGAGGAGGGGAATATCAGCCCCAGCATTTT.